This TCR beta chain was recorded in a study of shared clonotypes between healthy human individuals. The data were produced by immunoSEQ multiplex PCR, yet TCRdb's version contains in-frame clones alone and is incomplete. Among about 2.1 million clones listed, roughly 91% were seen once. The naive CD8 subset, CD45RO-negative cells positively selected for CCR7, excluded terminally differentiated effector memory CD45RA+ cells. Germline-derived CDR1 and CDR2 are SGHTA and FQGNSA. V shed 5 bases and J shed 0 bases, with 10 bases lying between them. This CDR3 is 14 amino acids long. Sequenced: naive CD8+ T cells from PBMCs. V gene TRBV7-2 combines with J gene TRBJ1-2; tentatively, D is TRBD1 (5 bases). The origin of this receptor is a man aged 18 to 29 in good health. Some clones in this sample may be carry-over from other donors' samples. The CDR3 region has the DNA TGTGCCAGCAGCCCAGCAGGGACTAACTATGGCTACACCTTC. It is translated as CASSPAGTNYGYTF. Using reference TRBV7-2 and TRBJ1-2 for the parts outside the CDR3, the full variable domain is GAGVSQSPSNKVTEKGKDVELRCDPISGHTALYWYRQSLGQGLEFLIYFQGNSAPDKSGLPSDRFSAERTGGSVSTLTIQRTQQEDSAVYLCASSPAGTNYGYTFGSGTRLTVV.